Each of the 7 T cell receptor beta chains below was sequenced from the same sample in a study of T cells in severe cutaneous drug reactions. The donors had carbamazepine-induced Stevens-Johnson syndrome or toxic epidermal necrolysis. Bulk and single-cell libraries used iRepertoire multiplex PCR with TCR subtype-specific primers. Each CDR3 protein gets one entry in TCRdb, which reprocessed the multiplex PCR reads and gives no DNA. The sample yields approximately 5,800 distinct CDR3 sequences, of which the top ten take up 15%. The sequenced material came from PBMCs. The receptors derive from a human donor with a severe cutaneous adverse drug reaction.

The chain carries TRBV11-2 and TRBJ1-1; the TCRdb call, TRBD1, lacks DNA for checking. Germline V gene data show CDR1 as SGHAT and CDR2 as FQNNGV. The CDR3 spans 14 residues. CDR3 sequence reads: CASSVDRAHTEAFF.

This clonotype is called medium-sized (0.01 to 0.1%) based on its frequency. V gene TRBV10-1 combines with J gene TRBJ2-3. The CDR3 covers 14 residues. Germline CDR1 and CDR2: WNHNN and SYGVQD (reference sequence). The CDR3 sequence is CASSDGRSTDTQYF.

The genes are TRBV20-1 and TRBJ1-1; as DNA is missing, the TRBD1 call by TCRdb cannot be tested. Germline CDR1 and CDR2: DFQATT and SNEGSKA (reference sequence). The CDR3 contains 14 residues. The CDR3 loop reads CSARVSRVLTEAFF.

This clonotype is medium-sized by frequency. V usage is TRBV12-3 or TRBV12-4 and J usage is TRBJ2-2. The CDR3 covers 12 residues. The CDR3 here is CASTLNTGELFF.

Judged by frequency, this clonotype is medium-sized. This sequence joins TRBV6-1 and TRBJ2-1. From germline, CDR1 is MNHNS and CDR2 SASEGT. There are 12 residues in the CDR3. Here the CDR3 reads CASRGYYNEQFF.

This chain uses TRBV5-4 with TRBJ2-1. The length of the CDR3 is 13 residues. The germline CDR1 and CDR2 sequences are SGHNT and YYREEE (reference sequence). CDR3 in amino acids: CASSLGGIDEQFF.

Measured by frequency, this clonotype is medium-sized. The chain uses TRBV6-4 and TRBJ2-2; the D call from TCRdb, TRBD1, cannot be confirmed without DNA. The germline V gene encodes CDR1 MRHNA and CDR2 SNTAGT. The CDR3 is made up of 15 amino acids. CDR3 residues: CASSAGTGDTGELFF.